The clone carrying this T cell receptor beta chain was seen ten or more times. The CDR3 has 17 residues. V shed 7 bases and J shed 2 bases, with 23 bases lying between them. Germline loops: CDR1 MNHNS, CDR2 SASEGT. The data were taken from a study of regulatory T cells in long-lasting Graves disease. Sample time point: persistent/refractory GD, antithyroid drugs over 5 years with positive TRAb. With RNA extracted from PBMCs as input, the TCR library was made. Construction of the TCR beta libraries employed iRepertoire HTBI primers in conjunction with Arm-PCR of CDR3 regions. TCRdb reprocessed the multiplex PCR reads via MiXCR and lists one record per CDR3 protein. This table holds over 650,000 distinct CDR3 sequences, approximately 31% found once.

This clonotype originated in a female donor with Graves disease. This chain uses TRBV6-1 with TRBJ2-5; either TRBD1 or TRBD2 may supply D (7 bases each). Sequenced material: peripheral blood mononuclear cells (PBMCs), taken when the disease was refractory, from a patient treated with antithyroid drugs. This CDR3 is CASTYRGGSGIQETQYF. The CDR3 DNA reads TGTGCCAGCACCTACAGGGGCGGGAGTGGAATTCAAGAGACCCAGTACTTC.